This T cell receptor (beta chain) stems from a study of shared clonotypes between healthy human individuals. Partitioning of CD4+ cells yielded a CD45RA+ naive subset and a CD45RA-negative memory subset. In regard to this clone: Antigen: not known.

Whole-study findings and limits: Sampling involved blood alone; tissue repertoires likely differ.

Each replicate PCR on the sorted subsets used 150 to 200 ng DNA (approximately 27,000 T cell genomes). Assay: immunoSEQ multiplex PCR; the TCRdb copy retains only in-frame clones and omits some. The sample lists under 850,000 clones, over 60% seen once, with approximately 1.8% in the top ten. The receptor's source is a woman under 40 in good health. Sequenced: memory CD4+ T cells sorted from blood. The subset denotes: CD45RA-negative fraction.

CDR3 sequence: CASSQQTSSYNEQFF. DNA of the CDR3: TGTGCCAGCAGCCAACAGACTAGCTCCTACAATGAGCAGTTCTTC. V is TRBV4-2 and J is TRBJ2-1; maybe TRBD2 (6 bases). Germline V gene sequence: CDR1 LGHNA, CDR2 YNFKEQ. Deletions cut 2 bases from V and 0 bases from J, with 8 bases between. The CDR3 runs 15 residues.